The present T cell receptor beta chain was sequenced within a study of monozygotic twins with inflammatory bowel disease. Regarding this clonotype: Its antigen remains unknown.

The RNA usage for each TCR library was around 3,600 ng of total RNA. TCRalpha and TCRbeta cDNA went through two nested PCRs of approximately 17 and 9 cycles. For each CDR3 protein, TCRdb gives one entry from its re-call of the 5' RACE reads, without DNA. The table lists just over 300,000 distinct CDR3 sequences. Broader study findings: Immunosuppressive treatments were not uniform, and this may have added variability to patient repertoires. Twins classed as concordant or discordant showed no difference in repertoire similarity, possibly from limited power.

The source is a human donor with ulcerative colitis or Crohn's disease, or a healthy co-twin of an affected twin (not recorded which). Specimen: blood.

The CDR3 loop is CSAFRDSSYEQYF. The rearrangement uses TRBV20-1 and TRBJ2-7; the D gene TCRdb calls, TRBD1, cannot be checked with no DNA. CDR3 length: 13 residues. Germline V gene sequence: CDR1 DFQATT, CDR2 SNEGSKA (reference sequence).